The 16 T cell receptor beta chains presented below share a single source sample, sequenced in a study of shared clonotypes between healthy human individuals. Sequencing used immunoSEQ multiplex PCR; TCRdb keeps in-frame clones, though not all of them. The data contain hundreds of thousands of clones, around 97% of them seen just once; the ten biggest clones take up 0.045% to 0.07%. The sequenced sample was naive CD4+ T cells sorted from blood. Subset indicated: CD45RA+ positively selected. The receptor set was obtained from a woman aged 30 to 39 in good health.

This rearrangement joins TRBV5-1 to TRBJ2-1, with D tentatively TRBD2 (5 bases). Trimming removed 4 bases from V and 2 bases from J, with 10 bases in between. Germline V lookup: CDR1 SGHRS, CDR2 YFSETQ. The CDR3 consists of 14 residues. The CDR3 protein is CASSAGGTYNEQFF. CDR3 bases: TGCGCCAGCAGCGCGGGTGGAACCTACAATGAGCAGTTCTTC.

This clone was found once. V gene TRBV6-1 combines with J gene TRBJ1-5; D is possibly TRBD1 (5 bases). The CDR3 runs to 14 residues. V was trimmed by 4 bases and J by 3 bases, leaving 10 bases between them. In germline, CDR1 is MNHNS, CDR2 SASEGT. The CDR3 protein is CASSGGTVNQPQHF. DNA for the CDR3: TGTGCCAGCAGTGGAGGGACGGTCAATCAGCCCCAGCATTTT.

This chain connects TRBV5-6 to TRBJ1-2; the match to TRBD1 covers 7 bases. Germline lookup yields CDR1 SGHDT and CDR2 YYEEEE. This CDR3 contains 13 residues. V gave up 4 bases and J gave up 2 bases; unmatched junction bases: 2. The CDR3 DNA follows: TGTGCCAGCAGCATACAGGGGAACTATGGCTACACCTTC. It encodes CASSIQGNYGYTF.

The rearrangement uses TRBV5-4 and TRBJ2-1, with 11 bases matching TRBD1. The CDR3 has 15 residues. Germline lookup yields CDR1 SGHNT and CDR2 YYREEE (reference sequence). Trimming removed 4 bases from V and 8 bases from J; junction bases left unmatched: 8. CDR3 sequence: CASSRPGTGGDEQFF. The CDR3 DNA follows: TGTGCCAGCAGCAGGCCCGGGACAGGGGGGGATGAGCAGTTCTTC.

This clone was seen just once. This sequence joins TRBV6-1 and TRBJ1-5, with 7 bases identical to TRBD1. This CDR3 is 16 amino acids long. Germline CDR1 MNHNS, CDR2 SASEGT. V gave up 4 bases and J gave up 0 bases; unmatched junction bases: 6. The CDR3 DNA reads as TGTGCCAGCAGTGGTCAGGGGGGGTATAGCAATCAGCCCCAGCATTTT. Translation gives CASSGQGGYSNQPQHF.

The gene calls are TRBV5-1 and TRBJ2-7; 7 bases are a match to TRBD1. CDR1 and CDR2 (germline): SGHRS, YFSETQ. This CDR3 has 14 residues. With 4 bases clipped from V and 3 bases from J, the junction kept 7 bases outside the gene matches. DNA of the CDR3: TGCGCCAGCAGCCGCCGGGACAGAGGCTACGAGCAGTACTTC. This codes for CASSRRDRGYEQYF.

The chain recombines TRBV4-1 with TRBJ2-5; the match to TRBD1 covers 7 bases. This CDR3 region has 15 residues. V gave up 4 bases and J gave up 1 base; unmatched junction bases: 6. Germline V lookup: CDR1 MGHRA, CDR2 YSYEKL. This CDR3 is CASSLLTGFQETQYF. CDR3 DNA sequence: TGCGCCAGCAGCCTATTGACAGGGTTCCAAGAGACCCAGTACTTC.

V is TRBV25-1 and J is TRBJ2-3, with 9 nucleotides matching TRBD2. Per germline, CDR1 MGHDK and CDR2 SYGVNS. J was trimmed by 2 bases and V by 3 bases; bases with no gene match: 9. CDR3 size: 17 residues. The CDR3: CASSEGAGGPFTDTQYF. The CDR3 bases are TGTGCCAGCAGTGAGGGGGCGGGAGGGCCGTTCACAGATACGCAGTATTTT.

V and J are TRBV4-2 and TRBJ2-7; TRBD2 matches 9 bases. V lost 1 base and J lost 3; bases outside the gene matches: 1. The V gene's germline CDR1 is LGHNA and CDR2 YNFKEQ. The CDR3 extends over 14 amino acids. CDR3 amino acids: CASSQASGDYEQYF. The CDR3 coding sequence is TGTGCCAGCAGCCAAGCTAGCGGGGACTACGAGCAGTACTTC.

V and J are TRBV25-1 and TRBJ2-4; D uncertain. CDR3 length equals 13 residues. V lost 1 base to trimming and J lost 3 bases, with 4 bases between them. Germline V gene data show CDR1 as MGHDK and CDR2 as SYGVNS. CDR3 sequence reads: CASSELGKNIQYF. CDR3 in DNA: TGTGCCAGCAGTGAATTAGGCAAAAACATTCAGTACTTC.

The chain uses TRBV7-9 and TRBJ2-3; 7 nucleotides match TRBD2. J gave up 0 bases and V 7 bases, and 13 bases lay outside the gene matches. Germline assignment: CDR1 SEHNR and CDR2 FQNEAQ (reference sequence). This CDR3 has 17 amino acids. The CDR3 sequence: CASTRGVPSGSTDTQYF. The CDR3, as DNA: TGTGCCAGCACCCGAGGGGTTCCTAGCGGTAGCACAGATACGCAGTATTTT.

V usage is TRBV19 and J usage is TRBJ2-2, with unresolved D. CDR1 and CDR2 from the germline V gene are LNHDA and SQIVND (reference sequence). The CDR3 consists of 14 residues. Trimming removed 9 bases from V and 2 bases from J, with 13 bases in between. CDR3 region: CASRPGHNTGELFF. The CDR3, as DNA: TGTGCCAGCAGACCGGGTCATAACACCGGGGAGCTGTTTTTT. Looking up the rest from reference TRBV19 and TRBJ2-2 gives the full variable domain: DGGITQSPKYLFRKEGQNVTLSCEQNLNHDAMYWYRQDPGQGLRLIYYSQIVNDFQKGDIAEGYSVSREKKESFPLTVTSAQKNPTAFYLCASRPGHNTGELFFGEGSRLTVL.

The V gene is TRBV18, the J gene TRBJ1-5; D unclear. This CDR3 has 13 amino acids. Trimming stripped 3 bases from V and 4 bases from J, with 7 bases between. Germline CDR1 reads KGHSH; CDR2 reads LQKENI. CDR3 protein: CASSPDRNQPQHF. The CDR3 coding sequence is TGTGCCAGCTCACCGGATCGTAATCAGCCCCAGCATTTT.

The chain links TRBV18 to TRBJ2-3; 8 bases align to TRBD1. This CDR3 has 13 residues. V shed 7 bases and J 5 bases; nucleotides not matched to a gene: 5. CDR1 and CDR2 (germline): KGHSH, LQKENI. CDR3 in amino acids: CASFQGAGDTQYF. The CDR3 DNA follows: TGTGCCAGCTTCCAGGGGGCAGGAGATACGCAGTATTTT. The full variable domain, in which reference TRBV18 and TRBJ2-3 provide the parts outside the CDR3, is NAGVMQNPRHLVRRRGQEARLRCSPMKGHSHVYWYRQLPEEGLKFMVYLQKENIIDESGMPKERFSAEFPKEGPSILRIQQVVRGDSAAYFCASFQGAGDTQYFGPGTRLTVL.

This clone was counted only a few times. This sequence joins TRBV11-2 and TRBJ2-3, with 9 positions matching TRBD2. The length of the CDR3 is 16 residues. The junction had 4 bases not matched to a gene; V was cut back by 1 base and J by 2 bases. Germline V CDR1 and CDR2: SGHAT, FQNNGV. CDR3 bases: TGTGCCAGCAGCTTAGTAGCGGGAGCGCACACAGATACGCAGTATTTT. Protein product: CASSLVAGAHTDTQYF.

The rearrangement joins TRBV7-9 to TRBJ2-2; D is ambiguous. Trimming removed 5 bases at V and 0 bases at J, with 16 bases between. The CDR3 length is 17 residues. Per germline, CDR1 SEHNR and CDR2 FQNEAQ (reference sequence). In DNA form, the CDR3 reads TGTGCCAGCAGCGTACCAGACGCGTGGGCGAACACCGGGGAGCTGTTTTTT. Its translation: CASSVPDAWANTGELFF.